This entry concerns a single T cell receptor beta chain. Its specific antigen is unknown. Per-base qualities were not stored, and no clone one base away is much larger. The data were taken from a study of blood T cell repertoires in COVID-19 (dated by TCRdb to about 2020). Study-level background: Collaborator samples came from the United States, Italy and Spain and covered acute and convalescent phases of COVID-19. The material from the prospective study consisted of cDNA or gDNA derived from T cells, B-cell-depleted T cells, or PBMCs. Deeply sampled blood TCRbeta repertoires from subjects exposed to, actively infected with, or recovered from COVID-19 were included in the dataset. A freely available public database, intended as a resource for researchers studying the immune response to SARS-CoV-2, is where the repertoires were released. The samples were drawn from the first 160 participants of the ongoing ImmuneRACE study and from over 950 subjects provided by 6 global collaborators. The sample metadata nearly always contained a de-identified subject ID, COVID-19 status, age in years and sex. Where available, HLA class I and class II types were obtained from metadata supplied by the sample provider rather than from assay-based typing.

TCRbeta CDR3 regions were amplified from genomic DNA using the immunoSEQ Assay, a bias-controlled multiplex PCR. Per the authors' processing: The number of nucleated cells in each sample was estimated by amplification of reference gene primers within the assay. To quantify the absolute abundance of each unique TCRbeta CDR3 rearrangement, sequence reads were collapsed and filtered. For each sample, productive Simpson clonality was calculated as the square root of Simpson's diversity index across productive rearrangements. As stored in TCRdb, this immuneACCESS dataset retains in-frame rearrangements with V and J assigned. A fraction of the clones does not appear; measured against another copy, unresolved V genes explain less than half of the discrepancy, and the remainder lacks a known reason. The DNA gave D and trimming, while V, J and clone size come from that table. The sample contains approximately 35,000 clones, 85% of them found a single time. Jointly, the top ten make up around 8.6% of the sample.

Whole blood was collected in K2EDTA tubes by collaborating institutions according to the institutions' own protocols. For TCRbeta analysis, collaborators shipped samples as frozen whole blood, isolated PBMCs, or DNA extracted from either of those sample types. Trimming at the junction amounts to 0 bases on V and 13 bases on J, and the germline ends lie 22 bases apart. The CDR3 spans 16 residues, from the cysteine through the phenylalanine. The sequence is cut down to CDR3 DNA, 48 bases in frame from base 1. Broad study findings and their caveats: Clinical and demographic metadata were provided uncurated, with the amount varying by source and participant.

The rearrangement joined TRBV23-1 to TRBJ2-1, and TRBD1 may be the D gene, going by 5 matching bases. TRBV23-1 is flagged as an ORF with uncertain function. This receptor was identified in an elderly man with active COVID-19. The sample was peripheral blood. CDR3 sequence: CASSQSRTTITDAQFF. In nucleotide form, the sequence is TGCGCCAGCAGTCAATCTCGGACAACAATAACCGATGCCCAGTTCTTC.